This T cell receptor (beta chain) is from a study of technical replicates of blood from a few donors (dated by TCRdb to 2016 to 2017). In regard to this clone: Its antigen has not been determined. No qualities accompany the bases; no much larger clone lies one base away.

Library preparation was by the immunoSEQ multiplex PCR assay. TCRdb carries this immuneACCESS record with in-frame sequences only. Its versions omit some clonotypes, under half of them owing to an unresolved V gene in the studies checked, with the rest unexplained. The sample includes roughly 80,000 clones, with about 92% observed a single time. About 0.41% of the sample is in the top ten clones. CDR1 and CDR2, per the germline V gene, are SGDLS and YYNGEE. V is trimmed back by 0 bases and J by 7 bases, and the junction contains 6 bases that no gene match accounts for. The CDR3 goes from the cysteine to the phenylalanine over 15 residues. CDR3 DNA only is kept here, 45 bases in frame from base 1.

The material sequenced was T cells isolated from PBMCs. This receptor chain uses TRBV9 and TRBJ2-2, with 7 bases in between that match TRBD1. The clonotype was recovered from a human donor in good health. Here is the DNA: TGTGCCAGCAGCGTAGAGACAGGGTATCACGGGGAGCTGTTTTTT. Translation gives CASSVETGYHGELFF.